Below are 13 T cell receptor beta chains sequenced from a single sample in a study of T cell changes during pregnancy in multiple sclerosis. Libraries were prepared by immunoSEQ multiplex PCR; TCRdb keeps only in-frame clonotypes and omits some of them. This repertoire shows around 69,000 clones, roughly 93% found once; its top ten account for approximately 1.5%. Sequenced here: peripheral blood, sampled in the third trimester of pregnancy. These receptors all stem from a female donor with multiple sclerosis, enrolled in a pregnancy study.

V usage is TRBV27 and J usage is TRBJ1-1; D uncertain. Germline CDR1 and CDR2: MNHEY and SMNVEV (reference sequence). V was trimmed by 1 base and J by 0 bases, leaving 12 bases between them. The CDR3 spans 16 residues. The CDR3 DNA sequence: TGTGCCAGCAGTTTATACGGGGATCTGATGAACACTGAAGCTTTCTTT. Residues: CASSLYGDLMNTEAFF.

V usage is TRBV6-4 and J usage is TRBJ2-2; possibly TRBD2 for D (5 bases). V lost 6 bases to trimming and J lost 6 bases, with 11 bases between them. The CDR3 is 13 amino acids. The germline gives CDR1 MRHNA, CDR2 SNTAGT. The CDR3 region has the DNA TGTGCCAGCAGCCCAGACGGGGCCGGGGAGCTGTTTTTT. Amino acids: CASSPDGAGELFF.

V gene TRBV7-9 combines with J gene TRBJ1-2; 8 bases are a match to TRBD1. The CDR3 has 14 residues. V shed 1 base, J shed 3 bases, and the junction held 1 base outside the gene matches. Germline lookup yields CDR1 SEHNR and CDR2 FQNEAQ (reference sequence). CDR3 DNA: TGTGCCAGCAGCTTAGGGACAGGGTACTATGGCTACACCTTC. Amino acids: CASSLGTGYYGYTF.

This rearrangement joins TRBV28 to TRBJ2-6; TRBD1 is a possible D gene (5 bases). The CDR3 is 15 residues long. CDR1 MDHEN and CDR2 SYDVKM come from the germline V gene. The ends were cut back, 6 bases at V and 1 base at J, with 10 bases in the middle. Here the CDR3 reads CASSHDRSGANVLTF. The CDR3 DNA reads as TGTGCCAGCAGCCACGACAGATCTGGGGCCAACGTCCTGACTTTC.

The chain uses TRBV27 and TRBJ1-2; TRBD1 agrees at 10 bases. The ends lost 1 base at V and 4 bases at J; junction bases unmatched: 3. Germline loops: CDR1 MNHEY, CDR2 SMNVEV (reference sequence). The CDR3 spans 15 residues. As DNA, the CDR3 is TGTGCCAGCAGTTTATTGGGACAGGGGAGCTATGGCTACACCTTC. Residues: CASSLLGQGSYGYTF.

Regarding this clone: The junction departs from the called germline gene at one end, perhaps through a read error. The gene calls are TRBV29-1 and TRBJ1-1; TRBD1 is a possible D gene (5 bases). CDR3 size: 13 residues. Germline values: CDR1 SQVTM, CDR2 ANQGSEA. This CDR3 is CSVKDAGGSQAFF. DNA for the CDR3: TGCAGCGTTAAAGACGCCGGGGGTTCGCAGGCTTTCTTT. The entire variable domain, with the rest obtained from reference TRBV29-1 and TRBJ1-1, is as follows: SAVISQKPSRDICQRGTSLTIQCQVDSQVTMMFWYRQQPGQSLTLIATANQGSEATYESGFVIDKFPISRPNLTFSTLTVSNMSPEDSSIYLCSVKDAGGSQAFFGQGTRLTVV.

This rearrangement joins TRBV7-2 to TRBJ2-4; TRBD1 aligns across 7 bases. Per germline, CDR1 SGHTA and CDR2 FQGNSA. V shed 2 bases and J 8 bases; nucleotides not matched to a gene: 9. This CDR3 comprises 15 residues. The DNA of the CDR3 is TGTGCCAGCAGCTTATACAGGGGAAGCCTAGACATTCAGTACTTC. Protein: CASSLYRGSLDIQYF.

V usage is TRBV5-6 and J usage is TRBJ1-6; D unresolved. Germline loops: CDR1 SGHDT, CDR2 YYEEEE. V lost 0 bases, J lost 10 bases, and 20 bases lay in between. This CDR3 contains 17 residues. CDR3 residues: CASSLGAAGGRESPLHF. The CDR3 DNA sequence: TGTGCCAGCAGCTTGGGCGCCGCTGGAGGGCGGGAATCACCCCTCCACTTT.

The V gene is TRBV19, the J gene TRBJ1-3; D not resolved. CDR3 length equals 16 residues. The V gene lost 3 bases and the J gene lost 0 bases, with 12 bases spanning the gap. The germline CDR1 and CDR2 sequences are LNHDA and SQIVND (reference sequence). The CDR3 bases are TGTGCCAGTAGTATGGCCAGTTCTCACTCTGGAAACACCATATATTTT. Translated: CASSMASSHSGNTIYF. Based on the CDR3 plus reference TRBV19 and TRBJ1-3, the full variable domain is DGGITQSPKYLFRKEGQNVTLSCEQNLNHDAMYWYRQDPGQGLRLIYYSQIVNDFQKGDIAEGYSVSREKKESFPLTVTSAQKNPTAFYLCASSMASSHSGNTIYFGEGSWLTVV.

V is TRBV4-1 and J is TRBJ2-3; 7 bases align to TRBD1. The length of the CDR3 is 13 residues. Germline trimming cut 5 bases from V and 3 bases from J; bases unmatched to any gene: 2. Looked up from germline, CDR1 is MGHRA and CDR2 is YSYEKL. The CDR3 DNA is TGCGCCAGCAGCACGACAGGGACAGATACGCAGTATTTT. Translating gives CASSTTGTDTQYF.

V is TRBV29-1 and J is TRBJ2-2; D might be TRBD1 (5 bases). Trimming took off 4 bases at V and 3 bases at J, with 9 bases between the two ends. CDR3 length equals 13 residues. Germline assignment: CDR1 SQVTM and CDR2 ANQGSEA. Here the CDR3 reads CSVGAGYTGELFF. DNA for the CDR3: TGCAGCGTTGGGGCAGGGTACACCGGGGAGCTGTTTTTT.

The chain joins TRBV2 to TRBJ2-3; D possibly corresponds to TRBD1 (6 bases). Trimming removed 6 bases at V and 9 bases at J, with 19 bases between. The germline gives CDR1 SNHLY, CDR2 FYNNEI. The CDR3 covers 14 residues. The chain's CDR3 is CASSQTPGVDTQYF. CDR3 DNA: TGTGCCAGCAGCCAGACCCCAGGGGTAGACACGCAGTATTTT.

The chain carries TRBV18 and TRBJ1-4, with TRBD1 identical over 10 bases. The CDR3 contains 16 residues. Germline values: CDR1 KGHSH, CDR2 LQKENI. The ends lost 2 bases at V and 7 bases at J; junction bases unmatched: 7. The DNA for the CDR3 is TGTGCCAGCTCACCAAGTGGGGACAGGGGAACTGAAAAACTGTTTTTT. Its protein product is CASSPSGDRGTEKLFF.